Presented here are 15 T cell receptor beta chains from one specimen sequenced in a study of T-cell reconstitution after alpha-beta-depleted transplantation in children. As it was prepared, the TCRbeta library received unique molecular identifiers. Each CDR3 protein gets one entry after TCRdb re-called the PCR reads with MiXCR. The sample has 120,000 or so distinct CDR3 sequences; about 23% are singletons. The source was PBMCs, mostly from graft donor cells, collected 180 days after TCRalphabeta/CD19-depleted stem cell transplant. All receptors come from a male patient aged 2 to 10 who had a stem cell transplant for chronic granulomatous disease, so the T cells may come from the graft donor.

This clonotype has more than one count but fewer than ten. The chain is built from TRBV6-1 and TRBJ2-1, with 13 positions matching TRBD2. Looked up from germline, CDR1 is MNHNS and CDR2 is SASEGT. The CDR3 runs to 16 residues. V dropped 6 bases and J dropped 8; count of bases not matched to a gene: 10. The CDR3: CASSRILAGGPHEQFF. The CDR3 DNA reads TGTGCCAGCAGCCGCATACTAGCGGGAGGGCCGCATGAGCAGTTCTTC.

This clonotype has just a few counts. The rearrangement links TRBV7-2 to TRBJ2-3; 12 nucleotides align to TRBD2. Germline V CDR1 and CDR2: SGHTA, FQGNSA. This CDR3 spans 18 amino acids. With V trimmed by 2 bases and J by 2 bases, 8 bases remained unmatched. The DNA for the CDR3 is TGTGCCAGCAGCTTAACCCGACTAGCGGGGGCCATCACAGATACGCAGTATTTT. Its protein product is CASSLTRLAGAITDTQYF.

Regarding this clonotype: A read error may account for a junction end that differs from germline. This rearrangement joins TRBV20-1 to TRBJ2-2, with D perhaps assigned TRBD1 or TRBD2 (6 bases each). The CDR3 is made up of 14 amino acids. Germline CDR1 and CDR2: DFQATT and SNEGSKA (reference sequence). In DNA, the CDR3 is TGCAGTGCCAGAGGGGGGTTTGACACCGGGGAGCTGTTTTTT. It yields the protein CSARGGFDTGELFF.

V gene TRBV12-3 or TRBV12-4 combines with J gene TRBJ2-1; 9 bases are a match to TRBD2. V dropped 3 bases and J dropped 4; count of bases not matched to a gene: 7. The CDR3 runs 16 residues. This CDR3 is CASSFDLAGTYNEQFF. CDR3 coding DNA: TGTGCCAGCAGTTTCGATCTAGCGGGAACGTACAATGAGCAGTTCTTC.

The chain combines TRBV12-3 or TRBV12-4 with TRBJ2-3; tentatively, D is TRBD1 or TRBD2 (5 bases each). With 8 bases removed from V and 8 bases from J, the gap between germline ends came to 17 bases. This CDR3 spans 13 amino acids. The CDR3, as DNA: TGTGCCAGCGGGGACGGCGAAAGGGGTACGCAGTATTTT. Protein product: CASGDGERGTQYF.

This clonotype has at least ten counts. This rearrangement joins TRBV20-1 to TRBJ2-5; D not resolved. Germline assignment: CDR1 DFQATT and CDR2 SNEGSKA (reference sequence). Trimming pared 1 base from V and 5 bases from J, leaving 5 bases between. The CDR3 sequence is 11 residues long. The DNA for the CDR3 is TGCAGTGCTAGAGCTGACGAGACCCAGTACTTC. Amino acids: CSARADETQYF.

This clonotype turned up a few times. The chain links TRBV20-1 to TRBJ1-1; possible D gene TRBD1, 5 bases. V was trimmed by 6 bases and J by 6 bases, leaving 14 bases between them. From germline, CDR1 is DFQATT and CDR2 SNEGSKA (reference sequence). This CDR3 region has 12 residues. The CDR3, as DNA: TGCAGTGCCCCCGTGGGGGGACCTGAAGCTTTCTTT. Amino acid sequence: CSAPVGGPEAFF.

CDR3 sequence: CASSGRRSSTEAFF. The CDR3, as DNA: TGTGCCAGCAGCGGTCGGCGTAGTAGCACTGAAGCTTTCTTT. The chain links TRBV6-1 to TRBJ1-1; D is unclear. The CDR3 contains 14 residues. Germline CDR1 reads MNHNS; CDR2 reads SASEGT. V was pared by 6 bases and J by 4 bases, with 15 bases between.

This clonotype was counted only a few times. The J gene is TRBJ2-1, the V gene TRBV29-1; 8 bases are a match to TRBD2. Germline CDR1 reads SQVTM; CDR2 reads ANQGSEA. With 2 bases clipped from V and 2 bases from J, the junction kept 2 bases outside the gene matches. The CDR3 loop spans 14 amino acids. The CDR3 region has the DNA TGCAGCGTTGAACAGCGGGGGACCTACAATGAGCAGTTCTTC. The encoded protein is CSVEQRGTYNEQFF.

This clonotype was counted at least ten times. This chain links TRBV29-1 with TRBJ2-3, with D tentatively TRBD2 (7 bases). The CDR3 totals 13 residues. The germline gives CDR1 SQVTM, CDR2 ANQGSEA. V was trimmed by 6 bases and J by 2 bases, leaving 12 bases between them. In nucleotides, the CDR3 is TGCAGCGTCCGGGGGGCCAACACAGATACGCAGTATTTT. This gives the protein CSVRGANTDTQYF.

This clonotype appeared many times. The rearrangement links TRBV7-2 to TRBJ2-3, with a possible D match to TRBD2 (6 bases). This CDR3 has 15 amino acids. In germline, CDR1 is SGHTA, CDR2 FQGNSA. V lost 1 base, J lost 7 bases, and 15 bases lay in between. CDR3 residues: CASSLGAGLRNTQYF. The DNA of the CDR3 is TGTGCCAGCAGCTTAGGAGCGGGCCTCAGGAATACGCAGTATTTT.

This clonotype was recorded at least ten times. This chain connects TRBV7-2 to TRBJ1-6; D ambiguous. The germline V gene encodes CDR1 SGHTA and CDR2 FQGNSA. The V end was cut by 2 bases, the J end by 4 bases, with 12 bases between. This CDR3 has 16 residues. In DNA, the CDR3 is TGTGCCAGCAGCTTACGTTTCGGAGCTTATAATTCACCCCTCCACTTT. It codes for CASSLRFGAYNSPLHF.

This clonotype has more than one count but fewer than ten. This chain links TRBV5-1 with TRBJ2-7, with 10 nucleotides matching TRBD1. Trimming at V came to 2 bases and at J to 3 bases, leaving 2 bases not matched to a gene. CDR3 length: 14 amino acids. The germline CDR1 and CDR2 sequences are SGHRS and YFSETQ. The CDR3 nucleotides read TGCGCCAGCAGCTTCCGGGACAGGGGCTACGAGCAGTACTTC. This codes for CASSFRDRGYEQYF.

The table lists this clonotype with many counts. The junction differs from germline at one of its ends, possibly a read error. The genes are TRBV12-3 or TRBV12-4 and TRBJ1-1, with a tentative D call TRBD1 (5 bases). This CDR3 contains 9 residues. CDR3 nucleotide sequence: TGTGCCAGCAGCATCCGGGACCCCTTT. Residues: CASSIRDPF.

This clonotype was observed a few times. The chain has TRBV5-6 and TRBJ2-3; D ambiguous. Germline V lookup: CDR1 SGHDT, CDR2 YYEEEE. CDR3 size: 15 residues. V shed 0 bases and J shed 4 bases, with 12 bases lying between them. The CDR3 nucleotides read TGTGCCAGCAGCTTGGTCGGCAGCCCCCCAGATACGCAGTATTTT. Protein sequence: CASSLVGSPPDTQYF.